These T cell receptor beta chains were read from a single sample in a study of blood T cell repertoires in COVID-19. The data were produced by immunoSEQ multiplex PCR, yet TCRdb's version contains in-frame clones alone and is incomplete. The data hold tens of thousands of clones, with about nine tenths observed a single time. The sample was peripheral blood. The receptors shown here come from a human donor in a cohort sampled during active COVID-19. The conserved cysteine and the conserved F or W are not part of the CDR3 here. Clone size is given for some rows only: seen once, a few or many times, or a class if the clone is expanded.

cdr3_length: 14
v_call: TRBV2
j_call: TRBJ2-2
clone_size: .
cdr3_aa: AQFRQAGSNTGELF

cdr3_length: 11
v_call: TRBV25-1
j_call: TRBJ1-2
clone_size: once
cdr3_aa: ASSEGNRGGYT

cdr3_length: 16
v_call: TRBV10-1
j_call: TRBJ2-5
clone_size: .
cdr3_aa: ASSEVPLAGGPGETQY

cdr3_length: 13
v_call: TRBV7-9
j_call: TRBJ2-5
clone_size: .
cdr3_aa: ASSLVAGERETQY

cdr3_length: 14
v_call: TRBV4-1
j_call: TRBJ1-3
clone_size: .
cdr3_aa: ASSRTTGDSGNTIY

cdr3_length: 12
v_call: TRBV4-1
j_call: TRBJ2-7
clone_size: .
cdr3_aa: ASSLREVPYEQY

cdr3_length: 14
v_call: TRBV3-1/TRBV3-2
j_call: TRBJ2-3
clone_size: .
cdr3_aa: ASSQLAGGKTDTQY

cdr3_length: 14
v_call: TRBV11-2
j_call: TRBJ2-1
clone_size: .
cdr3_aa: ASRPPGTSGYNEQF

cdr3_length: 12
v_call: TRBV7-2
j_call: TRBJ2-7
clone_size: .
cdr3_aa: ASSSGTGGFEQY

cdr3_length: 12
v_call: TRBV3-1/TRBV3-2
j_call: TRBJ2-1
clone_size: .
cdr3_aa: ASSQDRDSNEQF

cdr3_length: 15
v_call: TRBV5-1
j_call: TRBJ2-7
clone_size: .
cdr3_aa: ASSLGDGQGKSYEQY

cdr3_length: 13
v_call: TRBV6-1
j_call: TRBJ2-7
clone_size: few
cdr3_aa: ASSEASGAPYEQY

cdr3_length: 13
v_call: TRBV9
j_call: TRBJ1-4
clone_size: .
cdr3_aa: ASSTDRGVHEKLF

cdr3_length: 13
v_call: TRBV11-2
j_call: TRBJ2-5
clone_size: .
cdr3_aa: ASSLGGRARETQY

cdr3_length: 12
v_call: TRBV6-4
j_call: TRBJ2-7
clone_size: .
cdr3_aa: ASSEQGGAYEQY

cdr3_length: 11
v_call: TRBV6-5
j_call: TRBJ2-3
clone_size: .
cdr3_aa: ASSNLQGDTQY

cdr3_length: 14
v_call: TRBV15
j_call: TRBJ2-6
clone_size: .
cdr3_aa: ATSRDQNSGANVLT

cdr3_length: 12
v_call: TRBV2
j_call: TRBJ1-1
clone_size: .
cdr3_aa: ASIDRTGGGEAF

cdr3_length: 12
v_call: TRBV6-5
j_call: TRBJ1-3
clone_size: .
cdr3_aa: ASRTTSSGNTIY

cdr3_length: 11
v_call: TRBV30
j_call: TRBJ1-4
clone_size: .
cdr3_aa: AWSGDSREKLF

cdr3_length: 12
v_call: TRBV19
j_call: TRBJ2-7
clone_size: .
cdr3_aa: ASSSGDRADEQY

cdr3_length: 14
v_call: TRBV30
j_call: TRBJ1-6
clone_size: .
cdr3_aa: AWTGRGVSYNSPLH

cdr3_length: 11
v_call: TRBV5-8
j_call: TRBJ2-4
clone_size: .
cdr3_aa: ASSPQGFNIQY

cdr3_length: 14
v_call: TRBV16
j_call: TRBJ1-3
clone_size: .
cdr3_aa: ASSQHMTDSGNTIY

cdr3_length: 16
v_call: TRBV13
j_call: TRBJ2-3
clone_size: once
cdr3_aa: ASSHGTSGKGGTDTQY

cdr3_length: 15
v_call: TRBV27
j_call: TRBJ2-7
clone_size: .
cdr3_aa: ASKRGTSGRGNGEQY

cdr3_length: 13
v_call: TRBV2
j_call: TRBJ1-6
clone_size: .
cdr3_aa: ASTTRTGSNSPLH

cdr3_length: 13
v_call: TRBV4-1
j_call: TRBJ2-4
clone_size: .
cdr3_aa: ASSQEPSRGNIQY

cdr3_length: 13
v_call: TRBV6-5
j_call: TRBJ2-7
clone_size: .
cdr3_aa: ASTPPGLSSYEQY

cdr3_length: 15
v_call: TRBV7-3
j_call: TRBJ2-1
clone_size: .
cdr3_aa: ASSLGVGGLASNEQF

cdr3_length: 14
v_call: TRBV3-1/TRBV3-2
j_call: TRBJ2-5
clone_size: .
cdr3_aa: ASSQPGTGGVETQY

cdr3_length: 14
v_call: TRBV7-2
j_call: TRBJ2-7
clone_size: .
cdr3_aa: ASSLPGGGLSYEQY

cdr3_length: 9
v_call: TRBV6-5
j_call: TRBJ2-1
clone_size: .
cdr3_aa: ASSQYNEQF

cdr3_length: 13
v_call: TRBV25-1
j_call: TRBJ2-2
clone_size: .
cdr3_aa: ASSRVQGGTGELF

cdr3_length: 12
v_call: TRBV3-1/TRBV3-2
j_call: TRBJ2-3
clone_size: .
cdr3_aa: ASRRAGGTDTQY

cdr3_length: 12
v_call: TRBV4-1
j_call: TRBJ1-3
clone_size: .
cdr3_aa: ASSQEQTGNTIY

cdr3_length: 13
v_call: TRBV28
j_call: TRBJ1-4
clone_size: .
cdr3_aa: ASSLAENLREKLF

cdr3_length: 10
v_call: TRBV12-3/TRBV12-4
j_call: TRBJ2-1
clone_size: .
cdr3_aa: ASSLFQGEQF

cdr3_length: 13
v_call: TRBV18
j_call: TRBJ1-6
clone_size: .
cdr3_aa: ASSPQGNRNSPLH

cdr3_length: 13
v_call: TRBV6-5
j_call: TRBJ2-2
clone_size: .
cdr3_aa: ASSYTTGVPGELF

cdr3_length: 10
v_call: TRBV30
j_call: TRBJ1-2
clone_size: .
cdr3_aa: AWSMSGDGYT

cdr3_length: 13
v_call: TRBV5-4
j_call: TRBJ2-1
clone_size: .
cdr3_aa: ASSPRTGNNNEQF

cdr3_length: 12
v_call: TRBV3-1/TRBV3-2
j_call: TRBJ2-2
clone_size: few
cdr3_aa: ASSPRLNTGELF

cdr3_length: 13
v_call: TRBV5-1
j_call: TRBJ1-3
clone_size: .
cdr3_aa: ASSVQGDSGNTIY

cdr3_length: 16
v_call: TRBV11-2
j_call: TRBJ2-1
clone_size: .
cdr3_aa: ASSLAPLERTGFHEQF

cdr3_length: 12
v_call: TRBV5-1
j_call: TRBJ2-3
clone_size: .
cdr3_aa: ASTAGWSADTQY

cdr3_length: 13
v_call: TRBV25-1
j_call: TRBJ2-1
clone_size: .
cdr3_aa: ASSEVLGAYNEQF

cdr3_length: 13
v_call: TRBV15
j_call: TRBJ2-7
clone_size: .
cdr3_aa: ATSGSSGGAYEQY

cdr3_length: 11
v_call: TRBV12-3/TRBV12-4
j_call: TRBJ1-1
clone_size: .
cdr3_aa: ASSPQVNTEAF

cdr3_length: 12
v_call: TRBV5-8
j_call: TRBJ1-5
clone_size: .
cdr3_aa: ASSLLTGNQPQH

cdr3_length: 12
v_call: TRBV5-1
j_call: TRBJ2-1
clone_size: .
cdr3_aa: ASSLAGAGHEQF

cdr3_length: 13
v_call: TRBV3-1/TRBV3-2
j_call: TRBJ2-5
clone_size: .
cdr3_aa: ASSQSLLALETQY

cdr3_length: 14
v_call: TRBV9
j_call: TRBJ2-2
clone_size: .
cdr3_aa: ASSVVQGAGTGELF

cdr3_length: 14
v_call: TRBV7-8
j_call: TRBJ1-1
clone_size: once
cdr3_aa: ASSLGGGPRGTEAF

cdr3_length: 12
v_call: TRBV6-5
j_call: TRBJ1-2
clone_size: .
cdr3_aa: ASSTRTGNYGYT

cdr3_length: 15
v_call: TRBV3-1/TRBV3-2
j_call: TRBJ2-7
clone_size: .
cdr3_aa: ASSQDFGGSSSYEQY